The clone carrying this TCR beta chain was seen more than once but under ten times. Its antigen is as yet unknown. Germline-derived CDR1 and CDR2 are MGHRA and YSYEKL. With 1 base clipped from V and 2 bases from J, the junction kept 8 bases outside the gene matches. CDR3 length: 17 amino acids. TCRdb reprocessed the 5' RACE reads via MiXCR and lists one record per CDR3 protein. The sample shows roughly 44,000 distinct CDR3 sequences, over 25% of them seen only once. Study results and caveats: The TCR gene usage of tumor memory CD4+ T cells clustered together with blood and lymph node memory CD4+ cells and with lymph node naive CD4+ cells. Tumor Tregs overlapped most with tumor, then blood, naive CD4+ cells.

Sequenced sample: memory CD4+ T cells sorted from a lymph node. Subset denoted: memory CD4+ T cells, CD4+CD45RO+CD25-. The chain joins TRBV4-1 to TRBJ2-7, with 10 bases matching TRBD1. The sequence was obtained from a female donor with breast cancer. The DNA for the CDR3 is TGCGCCAGCAGCCAAGCGGCGACAGGGGGCACTCCCTACGAGCAGTACTTC. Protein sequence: CASSQAATGGTPYEQYF.